This is a list of T cell receptor beta chains from one sample in a study of cytomegalovirus exposure and HLA in healthy donors. Only in-frame clones appear in the TCRdb table, and some are missing; sequencing was by immunoSEQ multiplex PCR. Of roughly 98,000 clones listed, about 90% are singletons. The sample comprised PBMCs. Source of these receptors: a man aged 18 to 30 in good health and CMV-seropositive. The CDR3 runs from the conserved cysteine through the conserved F or W. A D gene is named only where the DNA matches it firmly. Clone size, where shown, is once, few, many, or a class for clones that have expanded.

j_call d_call clone_size v_call cdr3_nt cdr3_aa
TRBJ2-6 . . TRBV7-2 TGTGCCAGCAGCTTAGTTGGGTCAGGGCTAGGGGCCAACGTCCTGACTTTC CASSLVGSGLGANVLTF
TRBJ2-7 TRBD1 few TRBV11-2 TGTGCCAGCAGCTCCTGGACAGGGGTGGTCGGCGAGCAGTACTTC CASSSWTGVVGEQYF
TRBJ1-2 . . TRBV11-2 TGTGCCAGCAGCCGCTTCGACAGCAACTATGGCTACACCTTC CASSRFDSNYGYTF
TRBJ2-4 TRBD2 . TRBV18 TGTGCCAGCTCACCATATTCCGGGACTAGCGGGAGAGCCAAAAACATTCAGTACTTC CASSPYSGTSGRAKNIQYF
TRBJ2-7 TRBD1 . TRBV6-5 TGTGCCAGCAGTCTAACAGGGACAGGGATATACGAGCAGTACTTC CASSLTGTGIYEQYF
TRBJ2-1 TRBD2 . TRBV7-2 TGTGCCAGCAGCTTGGGACTAGCGGGGAACAATGAGCAGTTCTTC CASSLGLAGNNEQFF
TRBJ2-3 TRBD2 . TRBV6-5 TGTGCCAGCACTACTAGCGGGAGGACAGATACGCAGTATTTT CASTTSGRTDTQYF
TRBJ2-6 TRBD1 few TRBV6-5 TGTGCCAGCAGCTCCCAGGGGGCTGGGGCCAACGTCCTGACTTTC CASSSQGAGANVLTF
TRBJ2-7 . . TRBV11-3 TGTGCCAGCAGCTTCCCAGGAGGGACGCTCTACGAGCAGTACTTC CASSFPGGTLYEQYF
TRBJ1-4 TRBD1 few TRBV6-5 TGTGCCAGCAGTGAAGGACAGGGGGCTGAAAAACTGTTTTTT CASSEGQGAEKLFF
TRBJ2-1 TRBD1 . TRBV4-2 TGTGCCAGCAGCCCGGAGGGGACAGGGTCCTACAATGAGCAGTTCTTC CASSPEGTGSYNEQFF
TRBJ2-2 TRBD1 . TRBV7-3 TGTGCCAGCACGCTTGTTAGGACAGGGGTTCCAGGGGAGCTGTTTTTT CASTLVRTGVPGELFF
TRBJ1-2 TRBD1 . TRBV18 TGTGCCAGCTCAATTTCGACAACACGACAGGGCGGGTATGGCTACACCTTC CASSISTTRQGGYGYTF
TRBJ2-7 . . TRBV13 TGTGCCAGCAGCTCCAAAGCGGAAACAACCTACGAGCAGTACTTC CASSSKAETTYEQYF
TRBJ2-3 . . TRBV18 TGTGCCAGCGCCCCCGGGACAAACACAGATACGCAGTATTTT CASAPGTNTDTQYF
TRBJ1-3 . . TRBV6-5 TGTGCCAGCAGTTACGAGGGAGCGGGGGGAAACACCATATATTTT CASSYEGAGGNTIYF
TRBJ2-6 TRBD2 . TRBV5-1 TGCGCCAGCAGCCCCCGGGGGGGCTCCACCACTGCGGGGGCCAACGTCCTGACTTTC CASSPRGGSTTAGANVLTF
TRBJ2-2 TRBD1 . TRBV11-3 TGTGCCAGCAGGGAAACAGGGGGCACCGGGGAGCTGTTTTTT CASRETGGTGELFF
TRBJ2-5 . once TRBV7-3 TGTGCCAGCAGCTTTATGACAAAACAGTACTTC CASSFMTKQYF
TRBJ1-3 . once TRBV11-2 TGTGCCAGCAGCTTAGGACAGAGCTCTGGAAACACCATATATTTT CASSLGQSSGNTIYF
TRBJ2-4 TRBD2 once TRBV9 TGTGCCAGCAGCGCCGGGGGGAAGCCAGGAAACATTCAGTACTTC CASSAGGKPGNIQYF
TRBJ2-7 TRBD2 . TRBV29-1 TGCAGCGTGTCTAGCGGGAGTTCTTACGAGCAGTACTTC CSVSSGSSYEQYF
TRBJ2-3 . few TRBV5-4 TGTGCCAGCAGCTCCCCCCGGGGAGGTGAAGCAGATACGCAGTATTTT CASSSPRGGEADTQYF
TRBJ2-7 . few TRBV6-1 TGTGCCAGCAATGATGGGGGCCTCTACGAGCAGTACTTC CASNDGGLYEQYF
TRBJ2-7 TRBD2 . TRBV7-2 TGTGCCAGCAGCTTAGGGACTAGCCGCTCCTACGAGCAGTACTTC CASSLGTSRSYEQYF
TRBJ2-7 TRBD1 . TRBV7-2 TGTGCCAGCAGCTCCAGGGGGCGCCACGAGCAGTACTTC CASSSRGRHEQYF
TRBJ1-2 . . TRBV28 TGTGCCAGCAGGGTTGGCGGTGGCTACACCTTC CASRVGGGYTF
TRBJ1-5 TRBD1 . TRBV19 TGTGCCAGTAGCCGACAGGGAATGAATCAGCCCCAGCATTTT CASSRQGMNQPQHF
TRBJ2-2 . . TRBV2 TGTGCCAGGACTGGGGCAGAACCGAACACCGGGGAGCTGTTTTTT CARTGAEPNTGELFF
TRBJ2-3 TRBD2 . TRBV2 TGTGCCAGCAGGAAGACTAGCGGGGGGGTCGATACGCAGTATTTT CASRKTSGGVDTQYF
TRBJ2-1 TRBD2 . TRBV4-1 TGCGCCAGCAGCCAAGAAGGACTAGCGGGAGGACCTTACAATGAGCAGTTCTTC CASSQEGLAGGPYNEQFF
TRBJ2-1 TRBD2 . TRBV7-2 TGTGCCAGCAGCTTAGTCCTAGCGGGAGCTCGTGAGCAGTTCTTC CASSLVLAGAREQFF
TRBJ1-2 TRBD1 . TRBV4-1 TGCGCCAGCAGCCAAGCTCCGGACAGGGCGGGCTATGGCTACACCTTC CASSQAPDRAGYGYTF
TRBJ2-1 . . TRBV5-3 TGTGCCAGAAGCTTGAACCGGGACTCTCTCTACAATGAGCAGTTCTTC CARSLNRDSLYNEQFF
TRBJ1-2 TRBD1 . TRBV29-1 TGCAGCGCAGACAGGGGGCGCGGCTATGGCTACACCTTC CSADRGRGYGYTF
TRBJ1-2 . . TRBV4-1 TGCGCCAGCAGCCAAGATGCGGCCTTAGGTCGGGGGGACTATGGCTACACCTTC CASSQDAALGRGDYGYTF
TRBJ1-3 TRBD1 few TRBV9 TGTGCCAGCAGCGTAGGACAGGGAGGAAACACCATATATTTT CASSVGQGGNTIYF
TRBJ1-1 TRBD1 . TRBV29-1 TGCAGCGGGACAGGGTGGAACACTGAAGCTTTCTTT CSGTGWNTEAFF
TRBJ2-3 . . TRBV19 TGTGCCACCAGAAACAGGGAAGCAGATACGCAGTATTTT CATRNREADTQYF
TRBJ2-7 . . TRBV27 TGTGCCAGCAGCCCAAACCAGAGGGAGCAGTACTTC CASSPNQREQYF
TRBJ1-1 TRBD1 . TRBV27 TGTGCCAGCAGTCACTCAAAAGGGCACGGGACAGTGAACACTGAAGCTTTCTTT CASSHSKGHGTVNTEAFF
TRBJ2-1 . . TRBV10-1 TGCGCCAGCAGTGATAGGGGAAAGCGTGAGCAGTTCTTC CASSDRGKREQFF
TRBJ1-2 . . TRBV21-1 TGTGCCAGCAGCAAGGGGACAGGCGGTCGGGTGGGTGGCTACACCTTC CASSKGTGGRVGGYTF
TRBJ2-2 . . TRBV5-6 TGTGCCAGCATAGTCAAAGGGGGAACCGGGGAGCTGTTTTTT CASIVKGGTGELFF
TRBJ2-4 . . TRBV19 TGTGCCAGTAGTATGGACGGAAAAAGGGGCACTGGGTCCAAAAACATTCAGTACTTC CASSMDGKRGTGSKNIQYF
TRBJ2-7 . . TRBV19 TGTGCCAGTAGTATAATATATTCCTACGAGCAGTACTTC CASSIIYSYEQYF
TRBJ2-1 TRBD1 . TRBV19 TGTGCCAGTAGTGGGACAGCGTCAACCTACAATGAGCAGTTCTTC CASSGTASTYNEQFF
TRBJ2-3 . . TRBV10-3 TGTGCCATCAGTGCCAGGGGAGACACAGATACGCAGTATTTT CAISARGDTDTQYF
TRBJ2-7 TRBD2 . TRBV4-2 TGTGCCAGCAGTCCCTCCGGGACTAGCGGGGACTCCTACGAGCAGTACTTC CASSPSGTSGDSYEQYF
TRBJ2-7 . . TRBV7-9 TGTGCCAGCAGCTTAGTAGGGGGAAGCTCCTACGAGCAGTACTTC CASSLVGGSSYEQYF
TRBJ2-7 . . TRBV27 TGTGCCAGCAGTCCTATCGGGTATCTTTCCCCCGAGCAGTACTTC CASSPIGYLSPEQYF
TRBJ1-2 . . TRBV10-3 TGTGCCATCAGTGAGTCTTCCAGGGGAGTCTATGGCTACACCTTC CAISESSRGVYGYTF
TRBJ2-7 . . TRBV7-9 TGTGCCAGCAGCCCCCGGCAGGGTCTCTACGAGCAGTACTTC CASSPRQGLYEQYF
TRBJ2-5 TRBD2 . TRBV10-2 TGCGCCAGCAGTGCCCCTAGCGGGAGTTGGGAGACCCAGTACTTC CASSAPSGSWETQYF